The clone carrying this TCR beta chain appeared a few times. A second PCR, run for roughly 7 to 11 cycles, used a sample-barcoded 5' primer plus a J-beta primer mix. Via MiXCR, TCRdb re-called the 5' RACE reads, giving one row per CDR3 protein. Counted here are roughly 500,000 distinct CDR3 sequences, 27% occurring once; the ten biggest clones make up about 18%. The data belong to a study of blood T cells in healthy people across ages. The germline CDR1 and CDR2 sequences are SGHRS and YFSETQ. Trimming took 2 bases from V and 7 from J, leaving 16 bases between them. CDR3 length equals 15 residues. This sequence joins TRBV5-1 and TRBJ2-1, with D perhaps matching TRBD1 or TRBD2 (5 bases each). The source is a woman between 65 and 79 years old in good health. Sample: blood. In DNA, the CDR3 is TGCGCCAGCAGCTTAATAACGGGGCAGGCGAATGAGCAGTTCTTC. This encodes CASSLITGQANEQFF.